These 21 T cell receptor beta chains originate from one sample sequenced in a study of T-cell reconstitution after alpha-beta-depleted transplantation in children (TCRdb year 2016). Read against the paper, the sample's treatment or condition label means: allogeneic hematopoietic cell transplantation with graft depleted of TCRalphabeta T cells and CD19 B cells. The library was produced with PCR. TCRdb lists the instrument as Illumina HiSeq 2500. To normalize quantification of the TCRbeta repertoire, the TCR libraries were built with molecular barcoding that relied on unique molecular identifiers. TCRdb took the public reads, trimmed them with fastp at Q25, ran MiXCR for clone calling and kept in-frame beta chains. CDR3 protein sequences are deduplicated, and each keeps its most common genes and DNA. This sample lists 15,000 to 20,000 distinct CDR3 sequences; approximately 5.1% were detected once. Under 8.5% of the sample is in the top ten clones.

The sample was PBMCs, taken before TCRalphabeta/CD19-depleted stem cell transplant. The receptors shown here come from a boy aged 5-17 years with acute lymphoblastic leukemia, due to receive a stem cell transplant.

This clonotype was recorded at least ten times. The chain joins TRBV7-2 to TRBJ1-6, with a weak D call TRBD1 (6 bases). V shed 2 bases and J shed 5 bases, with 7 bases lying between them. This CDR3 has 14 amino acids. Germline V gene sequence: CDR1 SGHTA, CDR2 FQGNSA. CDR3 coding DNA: TGTGCCAGCAGCTTAAGGGGGAATAATTCACCCCTCCACTTT. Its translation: CASSLRGNNSPLHF.

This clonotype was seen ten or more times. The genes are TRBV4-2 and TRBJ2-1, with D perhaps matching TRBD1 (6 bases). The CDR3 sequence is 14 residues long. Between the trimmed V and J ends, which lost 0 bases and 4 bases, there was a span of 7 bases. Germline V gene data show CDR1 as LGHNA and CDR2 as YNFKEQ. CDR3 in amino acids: CASSQDDRYNEQFF. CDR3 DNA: TGTGCCAGCAGCCAAGACGACAGGTACAATGAGCAGTTCTTC.

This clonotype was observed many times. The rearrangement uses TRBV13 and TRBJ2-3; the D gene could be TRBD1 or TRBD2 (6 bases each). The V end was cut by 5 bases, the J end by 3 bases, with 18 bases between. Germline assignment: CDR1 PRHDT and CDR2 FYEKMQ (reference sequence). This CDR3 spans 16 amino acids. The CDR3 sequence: CASSPLNGGGTDTQYF. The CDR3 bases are TGTGCCAGCAGCCCCCTCAACGGGGGCGGTACAGATACGCAGTATTTT.

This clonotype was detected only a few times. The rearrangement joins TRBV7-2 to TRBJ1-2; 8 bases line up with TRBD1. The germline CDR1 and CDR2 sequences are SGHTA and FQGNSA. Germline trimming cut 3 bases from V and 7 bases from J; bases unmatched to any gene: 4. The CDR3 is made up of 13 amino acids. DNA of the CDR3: TGTGCCAGCAGCTTGACAGGGGAGAGTGGCTACACCTTC. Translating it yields CASSLTGESGYTF.

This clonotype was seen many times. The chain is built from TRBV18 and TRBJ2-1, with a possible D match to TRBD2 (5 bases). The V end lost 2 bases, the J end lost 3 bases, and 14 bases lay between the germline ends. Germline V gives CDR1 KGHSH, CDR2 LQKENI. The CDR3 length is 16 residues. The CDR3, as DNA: TGTGCCAGCTCACCAGAGATAAGCGGCAACTACAATGAGCAGTTCTTC. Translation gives CASSPEISGNYNEQFF.

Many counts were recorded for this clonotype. The CDR3 coding sequence is TGCAGTGCTAGGGGGACTAGCGATAAGACCCAGTACTTC. Translating it yields CSARGTSDKTQYF. The V call is TRBV20-1, the J call TRBJ2-5; TRBD2 matches at 10 bases. The CDR3 loop spans 13 amino acids. V was pared by 3 bases and J by 6 bases, with 4 bases of the junction left unmatched. Germline V gives CDR1 DFQATT, CDR2 SNEGSKA (reference sequence).

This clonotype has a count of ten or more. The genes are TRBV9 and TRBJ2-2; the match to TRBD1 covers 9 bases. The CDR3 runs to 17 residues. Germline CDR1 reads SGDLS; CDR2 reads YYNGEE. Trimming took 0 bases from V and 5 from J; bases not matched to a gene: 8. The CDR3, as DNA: TGTGCCAGCAGCGTAGAACAGGGGGCTTGGTTAACCGGGGAGCTGTTTTTT. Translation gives CASSVEQGAWLTGELFF.

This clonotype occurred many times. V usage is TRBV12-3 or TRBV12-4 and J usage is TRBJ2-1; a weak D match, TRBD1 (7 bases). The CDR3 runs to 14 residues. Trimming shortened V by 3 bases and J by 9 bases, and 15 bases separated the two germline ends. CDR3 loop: CASSFRGGGAEQFF. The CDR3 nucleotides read TGTGCCAGCAGTTTCCGCGGAGGGGGCGCTGAGCAGTTCTTC.

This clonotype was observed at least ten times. CDR3 amino acids: CASSGKLTSQETQYF. CDR3 nucleotide sequence: TGTGCCAGCAGCGGAAAGTTAACCTCCCAAGAGACCCAGTACTTC. V and J are TRBV5-4 and TRBJ2-5, with unresolved D. V lost 4 bases to trimming and J lost 1 base, with 14 bases between them. The CDR3 is made up of 15 amino acids. Germline lookup yields CDR1 SGHNT and CDR2 YYREEE (reference sequence).

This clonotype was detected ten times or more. CDR3 residues: CASSYPHWGRGQGYEQYF. The CDR3 bases are TGTGCCAGCAGTTACCCCCATTGGGGCAGGGGGCAGGGTTACGAGCAGTACTTC. The chain joins TRBV6-5 to TRBJ2-7, with 8 bases lining up with TRBD1. Trimming removed 2 bases from V and 4 bases from J; junction bases left unmatched: 16. The CDR3 contains 18 residues. CDR1 is MNHEY and CDR2 is SVGAGI in the germline V gene.

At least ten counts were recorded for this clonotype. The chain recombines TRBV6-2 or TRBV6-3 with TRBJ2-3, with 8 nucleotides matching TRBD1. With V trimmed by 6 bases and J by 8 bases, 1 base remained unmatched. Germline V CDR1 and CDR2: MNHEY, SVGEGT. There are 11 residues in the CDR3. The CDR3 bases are TGTGCCAGCAGACAGGGGGTTACGCAGTATTTT. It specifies CASRQGVTQYF.

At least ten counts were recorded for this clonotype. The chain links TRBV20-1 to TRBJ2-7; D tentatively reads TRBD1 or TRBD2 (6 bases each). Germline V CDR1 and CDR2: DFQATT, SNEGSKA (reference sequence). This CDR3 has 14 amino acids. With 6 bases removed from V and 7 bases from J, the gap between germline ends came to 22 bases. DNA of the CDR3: TGCAGTGCCCCCGGCGGGACAAGGATATTTGAGCAGTACTTC. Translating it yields CSAPGGTRIFEQYF.

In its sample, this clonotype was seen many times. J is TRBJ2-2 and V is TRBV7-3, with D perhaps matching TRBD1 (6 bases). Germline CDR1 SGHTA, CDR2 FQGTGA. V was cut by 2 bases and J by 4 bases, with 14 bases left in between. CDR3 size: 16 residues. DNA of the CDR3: TGTGCCAGCAGCTTAGAGGGCCAAGGGGGCACCGGGGAGCTGTTTTTT. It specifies CASSLEGQGGTGELFF.

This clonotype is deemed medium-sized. Here the CDR3 reads CASSLEGRNSPLHF. For the CDR3, the DNA is TGTGCCAGCAGCTTAGAGGGGCGGAATTCACCCCTCCACTTT. V is TRBV7-8 and J is TRBJ1-6, with a weak D call TRBD1 (5 bases). V was clipped by 1 base and J by 7 bases, with 8 bases between them. This CDR3 has 14 amino acids. The germline V gene encodes CDR1 SGHVS and CDR2 FQNEAQ.

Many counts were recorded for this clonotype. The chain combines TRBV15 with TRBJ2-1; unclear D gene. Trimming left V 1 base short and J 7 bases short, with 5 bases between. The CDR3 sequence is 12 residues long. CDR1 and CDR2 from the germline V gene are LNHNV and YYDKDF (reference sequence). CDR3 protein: CATSRARNEQFF. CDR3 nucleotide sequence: TGTGCCACCAGCAGAGCACGTAATGAGCAGTTCTTC.

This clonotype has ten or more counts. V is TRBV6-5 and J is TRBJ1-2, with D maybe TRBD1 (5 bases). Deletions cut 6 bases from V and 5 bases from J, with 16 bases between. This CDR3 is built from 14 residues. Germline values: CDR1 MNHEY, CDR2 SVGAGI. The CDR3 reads CASRRQGLRYGYTF. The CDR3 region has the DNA TGTGCCAGCAGGAGGCAGGGATTACGGTATGGCTACACCTTC.

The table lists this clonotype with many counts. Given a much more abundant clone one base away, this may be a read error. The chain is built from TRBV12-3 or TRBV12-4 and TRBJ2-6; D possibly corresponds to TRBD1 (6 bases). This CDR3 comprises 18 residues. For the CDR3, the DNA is TGTGCCATCAGTTTTGCGGGTGGGGGCCGCTCTGGGGCCAACGTCCTGACTTTC. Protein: CAISFAGGGRSGANVLTF.

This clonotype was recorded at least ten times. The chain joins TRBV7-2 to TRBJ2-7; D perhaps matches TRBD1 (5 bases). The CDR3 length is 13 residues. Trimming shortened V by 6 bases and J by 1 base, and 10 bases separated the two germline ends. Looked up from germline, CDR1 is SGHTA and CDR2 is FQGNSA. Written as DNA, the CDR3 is TGTGCCAGCAGATCTAGGGGTTCCTACGAGCAGTACTTC. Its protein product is CASRSRGSYEQYF.

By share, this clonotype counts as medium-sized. The CDR3 coding sequence is TGTGCCAGCAGCTTGTACAGGAGCTCCTACGAGCAGTACTTC. This gives the protein CASSLYRSSYEQYF. The chain is built from TRBV5-6 and TRBJ2-7; D is perhaps TRBD1 (5 bases). CDR3 size: 14 residues. Germline V gives CDR1 SGHDT, CDR2 YYEEEE. Trimming removed 1 base from V and 0 bases from J, with 8 bases in between.

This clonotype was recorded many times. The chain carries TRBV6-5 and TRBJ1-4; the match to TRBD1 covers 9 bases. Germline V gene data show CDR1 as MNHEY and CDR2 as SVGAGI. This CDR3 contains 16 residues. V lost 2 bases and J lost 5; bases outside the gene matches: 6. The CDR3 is CASSYTGGQGNEKLFF. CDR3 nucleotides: TGTGCCAGCAGTTACACTGGGGGACAGGGAAATGAAAAACTGTTTTTT.

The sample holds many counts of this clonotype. The CDR3 DNA sequence: TGTGCCAGTAGTATAGGCCGCGGGGCCACCGGGGAGCTGTTTTTT. As protein: CASSIGRGATGELFF. The chain uses TRBV19 and TRBJ2-2, with TRBD2 as a possible D gene (6 bases). The CDR3 runs 15 residues. Germline V gives CDR1 LNHDA, CDR2 SQIVND (reference sequence). V lost 1 base and J lost 4, with 10 bases in between.